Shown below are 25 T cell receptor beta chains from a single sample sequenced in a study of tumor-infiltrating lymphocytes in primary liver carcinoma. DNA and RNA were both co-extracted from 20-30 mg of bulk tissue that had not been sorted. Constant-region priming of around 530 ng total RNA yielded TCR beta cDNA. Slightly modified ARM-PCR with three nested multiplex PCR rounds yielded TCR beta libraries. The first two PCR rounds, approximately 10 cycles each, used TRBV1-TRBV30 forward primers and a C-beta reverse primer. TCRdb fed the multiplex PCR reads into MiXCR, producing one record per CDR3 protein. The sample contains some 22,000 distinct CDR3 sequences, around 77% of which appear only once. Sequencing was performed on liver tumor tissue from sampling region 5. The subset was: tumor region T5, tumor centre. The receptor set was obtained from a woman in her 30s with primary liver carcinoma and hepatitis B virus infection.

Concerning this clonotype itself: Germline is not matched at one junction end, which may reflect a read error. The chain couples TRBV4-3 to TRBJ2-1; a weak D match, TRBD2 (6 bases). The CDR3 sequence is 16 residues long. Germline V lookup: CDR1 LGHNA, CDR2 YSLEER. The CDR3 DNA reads TGCGCCAGCATCCAGGATGCGGGAAGCTCCTATAATGAGCAGTTCTTC. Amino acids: CASIQDAGSSYNEQFF.

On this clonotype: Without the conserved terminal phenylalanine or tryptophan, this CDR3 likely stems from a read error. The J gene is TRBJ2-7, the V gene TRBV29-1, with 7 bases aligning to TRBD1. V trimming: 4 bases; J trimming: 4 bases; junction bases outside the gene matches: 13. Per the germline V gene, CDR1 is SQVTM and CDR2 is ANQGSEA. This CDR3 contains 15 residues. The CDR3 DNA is TGCAGCGTTGGAGAGGAGACAGGGTTATCGTACGAGCAGTACCCC. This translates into CSVGEETGLSYEQYP.

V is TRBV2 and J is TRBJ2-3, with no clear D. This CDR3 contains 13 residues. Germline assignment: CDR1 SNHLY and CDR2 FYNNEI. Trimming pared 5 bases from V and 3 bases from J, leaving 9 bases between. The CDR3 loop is CASSLLVTDTQYF. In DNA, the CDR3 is TGTGCCAGCAGTCTTCTAGTAACAGATACGCAGTATTTT.

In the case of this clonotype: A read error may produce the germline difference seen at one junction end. The CDR3 here is CSAEEGGSEALF. In nucleotides, the CDR3 is TGCAGCGCCGAGGAAGGAGGGTCTGAAGCTTTGTTT. This chain connects TRBV29-1 to TRBJ1-1; no clear D. CDR3 length: 12 residues. Germline-derived CDR1 and CDR2 are SQVTM and ANQGSEA.

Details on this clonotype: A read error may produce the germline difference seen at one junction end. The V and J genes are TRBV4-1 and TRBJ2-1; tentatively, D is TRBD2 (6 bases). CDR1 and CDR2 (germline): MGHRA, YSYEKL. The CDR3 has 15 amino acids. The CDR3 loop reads CTSSRDSLARDEQFF. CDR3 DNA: TGCACCAGCAGCCGAGATAGCCTAGCGAGGGATGAGCAGTTCTTC.

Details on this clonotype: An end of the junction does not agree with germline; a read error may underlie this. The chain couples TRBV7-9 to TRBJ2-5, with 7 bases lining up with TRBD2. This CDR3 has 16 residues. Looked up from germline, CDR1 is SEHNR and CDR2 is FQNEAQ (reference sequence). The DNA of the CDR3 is TGTACCAGCAGCCCCAACGGAGCTAGCGGTCGAGAGACCCGGTACTTC. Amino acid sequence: CTSSPNGASGRETRYF.

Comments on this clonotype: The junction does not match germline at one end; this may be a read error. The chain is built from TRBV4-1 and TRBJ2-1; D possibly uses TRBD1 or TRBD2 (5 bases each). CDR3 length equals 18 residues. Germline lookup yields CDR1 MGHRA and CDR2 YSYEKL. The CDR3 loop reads CASSQEWDPQSTYNEQFF. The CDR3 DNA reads TGCGCCAGCAGCCAAGAATGGGACCCCCAGAGCACCTACAACGAGCAGTTCTTC.

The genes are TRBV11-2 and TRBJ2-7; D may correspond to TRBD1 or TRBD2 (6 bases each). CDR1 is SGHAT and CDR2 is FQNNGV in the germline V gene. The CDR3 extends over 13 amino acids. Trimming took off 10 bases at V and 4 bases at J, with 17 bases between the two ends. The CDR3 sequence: CAKSPRGRYEQYF. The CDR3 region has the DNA TGTGCCAAGAGCCCTAGGGGGAGGTACGAGCAGTACTTC.

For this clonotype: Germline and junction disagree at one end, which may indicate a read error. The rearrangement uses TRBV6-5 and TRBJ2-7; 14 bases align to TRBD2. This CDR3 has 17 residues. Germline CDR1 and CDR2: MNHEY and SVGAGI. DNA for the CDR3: TGCGCCACCGGCTTCGCCGGGACTAGCGGGAGCTCCTACGAGCAGTACTTC. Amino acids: CATGFAGTSGSSYEQYF.

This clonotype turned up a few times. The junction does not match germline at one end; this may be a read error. CDR3 in amino acids: CASSETLPGGATNTGELFF. CDR3 DNA sequence: TGTGCCAGCAGTGAAACCCTTCCCGGGGGCGCCACGAACACCGGGGAACTGTTTTTC. This chain links TRBV6-1 with TRBJ2-2; D tentatively reads TRBD1 or TRBD2 (6 bases each). CDR3 size: 19 residues. Germline-derived CDR1 and CDR2 are MNHNS and SASEGT.

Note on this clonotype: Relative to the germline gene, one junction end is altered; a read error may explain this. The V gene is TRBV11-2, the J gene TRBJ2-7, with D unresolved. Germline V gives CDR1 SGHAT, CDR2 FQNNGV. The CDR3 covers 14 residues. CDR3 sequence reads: CVSILVGRSYEQYF. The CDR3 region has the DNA TGTGTCAGCATCTTAGTAGGCAGGAGCTACGAGCAGTACTTC.

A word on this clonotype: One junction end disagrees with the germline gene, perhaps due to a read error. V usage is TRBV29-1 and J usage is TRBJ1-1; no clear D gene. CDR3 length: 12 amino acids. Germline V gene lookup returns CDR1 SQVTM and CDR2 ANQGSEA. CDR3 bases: TGCAGCGCTGGGGAGGGAGGGTCTGAAGCTATCTTT. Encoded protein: CSAGEGGSEAIF.

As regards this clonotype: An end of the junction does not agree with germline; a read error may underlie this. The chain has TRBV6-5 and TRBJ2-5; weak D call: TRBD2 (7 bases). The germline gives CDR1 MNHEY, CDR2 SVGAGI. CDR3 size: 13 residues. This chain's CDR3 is CASNTDGGLTRYF. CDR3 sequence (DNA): TGTGCCAGCAATACCGACGGGGGGCTGACCCGGTACTTC.

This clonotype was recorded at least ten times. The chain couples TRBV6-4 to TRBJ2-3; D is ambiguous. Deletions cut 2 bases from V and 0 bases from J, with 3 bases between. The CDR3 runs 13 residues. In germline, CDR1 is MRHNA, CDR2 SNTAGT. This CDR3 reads CASSDGSTDTQYF. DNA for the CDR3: TGTGCCAGCAGTGACGGGAGCACAGATACGCAGTATTTT.

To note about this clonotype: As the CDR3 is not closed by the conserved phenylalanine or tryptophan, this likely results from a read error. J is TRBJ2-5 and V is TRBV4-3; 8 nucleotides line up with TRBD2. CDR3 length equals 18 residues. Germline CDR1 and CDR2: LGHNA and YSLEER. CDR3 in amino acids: CAISQGPWGSGIVETQYL. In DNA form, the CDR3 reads TGCGCCATCAGCCAAGGTCCCTGGGGTAGCGGGATTGTTGAGACCCAGTACCTC.

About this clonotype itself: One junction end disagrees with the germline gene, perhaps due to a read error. This CDR3 reads CAGSPSSHEQFF. CDR3 nucleotide sequence: TGTGCCGGCAGTCCCAGTAGCCATGAGCAGTTCTTC. This rearrangement joins TRBV6-5 to TRBJ2-1; D uncertain. The germline V gene has CDR1 MNHEY and CDR2 SVGAGI. The CDR3 spans 12 residues.

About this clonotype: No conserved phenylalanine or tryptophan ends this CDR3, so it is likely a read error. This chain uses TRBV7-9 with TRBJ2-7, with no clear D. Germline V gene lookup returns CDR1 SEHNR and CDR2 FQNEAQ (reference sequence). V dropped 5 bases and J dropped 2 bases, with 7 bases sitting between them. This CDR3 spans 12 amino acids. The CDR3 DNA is TGTGCCAGCAGCCGAGAGGCCTACGAGCAGTACCTC. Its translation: CASSREAYEQYL.

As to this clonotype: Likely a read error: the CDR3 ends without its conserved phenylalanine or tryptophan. The CDR3: CASSPGRNTGDLFS. CDR3 sequence (DNA): TGTGCCAGCAGCCCAGGACGGAACACCGGGGATCTGTTTTCT. The V call is TRBV14, the J call TRBJ2-2, with D possibly matching TRBD2 (5 bases). The germline CDR1 and CDR2 sequences are SGHDN and FVKESK. The length of the CDR3 is 14 residues.

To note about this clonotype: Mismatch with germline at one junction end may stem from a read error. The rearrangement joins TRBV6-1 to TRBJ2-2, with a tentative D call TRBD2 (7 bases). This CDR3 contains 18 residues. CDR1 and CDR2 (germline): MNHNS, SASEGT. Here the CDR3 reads CASSEALVGGANTRELFF. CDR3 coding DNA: TGTGCCAGCAGTGAAGCATTGGTGGGGGGGGCGAACACCAGGGAGCTGTTTTTT.

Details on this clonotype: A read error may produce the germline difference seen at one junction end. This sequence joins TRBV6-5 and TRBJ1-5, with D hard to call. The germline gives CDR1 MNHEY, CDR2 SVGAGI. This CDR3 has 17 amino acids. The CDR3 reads CANSYYPVGNSNQSQHF. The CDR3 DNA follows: TGTGCCAATAGTTACTATCCGGTCGGAAATAGCAATCAGTCCCAGCATTTT.

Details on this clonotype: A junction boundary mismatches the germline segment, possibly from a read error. The CDR3 sequence: CASSRLPNREMFF. The DNA of the CDR3 is TGTGCCAGCAGCAGACTACCGAATAGGGAGATGTTTTTT. The chain is built from TRBV7-8 and TRBJ2-2; a weak D match, TRBD2 (5 bases). The CDR3 sequence is 13 residues long. Per germline, CDR1 SGHVS and CDR2 FQNEAQ.

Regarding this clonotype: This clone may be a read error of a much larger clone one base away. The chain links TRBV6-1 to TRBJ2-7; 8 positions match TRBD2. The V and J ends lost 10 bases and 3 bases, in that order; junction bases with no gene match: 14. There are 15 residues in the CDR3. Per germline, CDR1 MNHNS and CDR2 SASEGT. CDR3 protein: CANTEMVAGNYEQYF. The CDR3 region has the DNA TGTGCCAACACTGAAATGGTAGCGGGAAACTACGAGCAGTACTTC.

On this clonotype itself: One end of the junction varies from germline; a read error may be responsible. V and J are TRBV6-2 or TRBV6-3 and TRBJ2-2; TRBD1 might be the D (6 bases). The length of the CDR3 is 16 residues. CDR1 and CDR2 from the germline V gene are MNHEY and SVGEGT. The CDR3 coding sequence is TGTGCCAGCAGTTACTCATACGGACAGACCGCCGGGGATTTTGGTTTT. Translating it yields CASSYSYGQTAGDFGF.

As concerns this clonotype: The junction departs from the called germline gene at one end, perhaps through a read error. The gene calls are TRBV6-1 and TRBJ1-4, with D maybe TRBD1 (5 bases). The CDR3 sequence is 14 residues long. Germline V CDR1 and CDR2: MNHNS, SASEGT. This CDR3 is CTSRDQGGSEKQFF. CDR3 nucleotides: TGTACCAGCAGGGACCAGGGTGGCAGTGAAAAACAGTTTTTT.

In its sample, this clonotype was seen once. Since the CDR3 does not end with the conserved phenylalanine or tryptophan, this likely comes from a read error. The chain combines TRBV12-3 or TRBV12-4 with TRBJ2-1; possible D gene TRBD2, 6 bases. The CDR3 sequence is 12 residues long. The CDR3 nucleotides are TGTGCCAGTAGTTTAGCGGAGAATGATCAGTTCGTC. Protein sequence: CASSLAENDQFV.